The 11 T cell receptor beta chains given below trace back to one sample, sequenced in a study of OX40 agonist ivuxolimab in advanced cancers. Some clones are missing from TCRdb's copy, which holds only in-frame ones; the method was immunoSEQ multiplex PCR. Among tens of thousands of clones listed, about 76% were seen once. Material: CD4+ or CD8+ T cells sorted from blood, obtained in a trial of the OX40 agonist ivuxolimab. The receptors were gathered from an adult with an advanced solid tumor such as melanoma, head and neck, liver or kidney cancer.

V and J are TRBV4-1 and TRBJ1-1; possibly TRBD1 for D (5 bases). Germline values: CDR1 MGHRA, CDR2 YSYEKL. V was clipped by 0 bases and J by 11 bases, with 13 bases between them. This CDR3 comprises 13 residues. In DNA, the CDR3 is TGCGCCAGCAGCCAAGATTTTTTGGGGGGGGCTTTCTTT. Residues: CASSQDFLGGAFF.

The genes are TRBV9 and TRBJ2-2, with 9 bases matching TRBD1. Unmatched junction bases numbered 7, after V lost 4 bases and J lost 6 bases. Germline V gene data show CDR1 as SGDLS and CDR2 as YYNGEE. There are 15 residues in the CDR3. In nucleotides, the CDR3 is TGTGCCAGCAGCCCGACAGGGGGGCGTCCCGGGGAGCTGTTTTTT. Protein: CASSPTGGRPGELFF.

This clone was observed once. The rearrangement uses TRBV7-9 and TRBJ2-1; 9 bases map to TRBD1. CDR1 is SEHNR and CDR2 is FQNEAQ in the germline V gene (reference sequence). V was clipped by 5 bases and J by 8 bases; unmatched bases: 4. The CDR3 is 13 residues long. The CDR3 here is CASSRRQGDEQFF. The CDR3 bases are TGTGCCAGCAGCAGACGACAGGGGGATGAGCAGTTCTTC. The entire variable domain, with the rest obtained from reference TRBV7-9 and TRBJ2-1, is as follows: DTGVSQNPRHKITKRGQNVTFRCDPISEHNRLYWYRQTLGQGPEFLTYFQNEAQLEKSRLLSDRFSAERPKGSFSTLEIQRTEQGDSAMYLCASSRRQGDEQFFGPGTRLTVL.

This chain connects TRBV18 to TRBJ2-5, with D possibly TRBD1 on 5 matching bases. Germline assignment: CDR1 KGHSH and CDR2 LQKENI. CDR3 length: 13 amino acids. V lost 7 bases and J lost 5, with 14 bases in between. The CDR3 DNA sequence: TGTGCCAGCTTCCCCAGGGAAGGCGAGACCCAGTACTTC. Protein sequence: CASFPREGETQYF.

This sequence joins TRBV6-1 and TRBJ2-3; D possibly matches TRBD1 or TRBD2 (5 bases each). The CDR3 runs to 14 residues. Germline V gene data show CDR1 as MNHNS and CDR2 as SASEGT. V was shortened by 5 bases and J by 1 base, with 10 bases between the two germline ends. DNA for the CDR3: TGTGCCAGCAGTTCGGGACCTGGCACAGATACGCAGTATTTT. It is translated as CASSSGPGTDTQYF.

This clone appeared a few times. This CDR3 is CASSYDGNYEQYF. In DNA form, the CDR3 reads TGTGCCAGCAGTTATGACGGTAACTACGAGCAGTACTTC. The chain carries TRBV6-6 and TRBJ2-7; D unclear. Germline CDR1 reads MNHNY; CDR2 reads SVGAGI (reference sequence). The V gene lost 3 bases and the J gene lost 3 bases, with 9 bases spanning the gap. The CDR3 covers 13 residues.

This chain joins TRBV7-8 and TRBJ1-1; weak D call: TRBD1 (6 bases). V lost 5 bases, J lost 0 bases, and 10 bases lay in between. Germline CDR1 reads SGHVS; CDR2 reads FQNEAQ. The CDR3 extends over 14 amino acids. CDR3 DNA: TGTGCCAGCAGCCCGGGACACTTGAACACTGAAGCTTTCTTT. Its translation: CASSPGHLNTEAFF.

This chain connects TRBV2 to TRBJ1-3, with D unresolved. The germline gives CDR1 SNHLY, CDR2 FYNNEI. Between the trimmed V and J ends, which lost 1 base and 4 bases, there was a span of 2 bases. The CDR3 has 12 residues. The CDR3 DNA reads TGTGCCAGCAGTGAAGGGGGAAACACCATATATTTT. Translated: CASSEGGNTIYF.

For this clone: This sample also contains other DNA sequences that code for the same CDR3. The chain recombines TRBV5-6 with TRBJ2-1; no clear D gene. This CDR3 region has 12 residues. Germline V gene sequence: CDR1 SGHDT, CDR2 YYEEEE. V was shortened by 2 bases and J by 6 bases, with 6 bases between the two germline ends. In DNA form, the CDR3 reads TGTGCCAGCAGCTTATGGGTCAATGAGCAGTTCTTC. This codes for CASSLWVNEQFF.

This clone occurred once. CDR3 protein: CASTTLVQGDEQFF. The CDR3 DNA reads TGTGCCAGTACAACTCTTGTCCAGGGGGATGAGCAGTTCTTC. V usage is TRBV19 and J usage is TRBJ2-1; 7 bases line up with TRBD1. Germline V gene data show CDR1 as LNHDA and CDR2 as SQIVND (reference sequence). V dropped 7 bases and J dropped 8; count of bases not matched to a gene: 11. This CDR3 comprises 14 residues.

The J gene is TRBJ1-5, the V gene TRBV28; D may be TRBD1 (6 bases). V was clipped by 4 bases and J by 6 bases, with 10 bases between them. The CDR3 spans 13 residues. Germline V gene data show CDR1 as MDHEN and CDR2 as SYDVKM. The CDR3, as DNA: TGTGCCAGCAGTTCCGTCAGGGGTCAGCCCCAGCATTTT. As protein: CASSSVRGQPQHF.